This T cell receptor (beta chain) appears in the sequencing data of a study of T cells in Graves' hyperthyroidism and ophthalmopathy. Isolation of PBMCs was performed on 8.5 to 10 ml fresh peripheral blood. This clonotype appeared many times. Researchers took RNA transcripts and amplified the TCR beta CDR3 regions from them. When the TCR CDR3 underwent first-round RT-PCR, the HTBI primer set was used. MiXCR, run by TCRdb on the multiplex PCR reads, gives a single entry per CDR3 protein. Here the sample spans around 350,000 distinct CDR3 sequences, about 20% being singletons. CDR1 and CDR2 (germline): SNHLY, FYNNEI. CDR3 size: 13 residues. J was trimmed by 7 bases and V by 4 bases; bases with no gene match: 6.

This clonotype originated in a woman aged 18-29 years with Graves' hyperthyroidism. Sequencing was performed on blood. This rearrangement joins TRBV2 to TRBJ1-1; 7 positions match TRBD1. CDR3 region: CASSVDQGDEAFF. CDR3 nucleotide sequence: TGTGCCAGCAGTGTCGACCAGGGGGATGAAGCTTTCTTT.